This TCR beta chain stems from a study of shared clonotypes between healthy human individuals. Study in general: Three plates each covered CD4 naive and memory; CD8 naive two, CD8 memory one.

A word on this clone: Antigen: not known.

Per the original methods: Filtering differed for immunoSEQ, which gave only junction sequences without quality scores. Measured with immunoSEQ multiplex PCR; TCRdb has only the in-frame clones, and not every one. Clone size and the V and J calls come from that table; the DNA yielded D and trimming. Of fewer than 1 million clones in the sample, about 97% are singletons; the top ten hold under 0.3%. CD45RO negativity and positive selection for CCR7 defined naive CD8 cells, a population that excluded terminally differentiated effector memory CD45RA+ cells. The CDR3 is 15 residues long. V lost 2 bases, J lost 4 bases, and 12 bases lay in between. Germline loops: CDR1 MGHDK, CDR2 SYGVNS. Study observations and caveats: Around 5% was the fraction of naive CD4 clonotypes found shared across a few donors.

The receptor was isolated from a young man in good health. What was sequenced was naive CD8+ T cells sorted from blood. The V and J genes are TRBV25-1 and TRBJ2-1, with a tentative D call TRBD1 (6 bases). The chain's CDR3 is CASSEGRGLYNEQFF. The DNA for the CDR3 is TGTGCCAGCAGTGAAGGCAGGGGCTTATACAATGAGCAGTTCTTC.